This T cell receptor (beta chain) is drawn from a study of PD-1 and CTLA-4 blockade in melanoma. Losses at the gene ends were 4 bases for V and 3 bases for J; bases not matched to a gene: 9. The CDR3 is 15 amino acids. Germline V gene lookup returns CDR1 MNHNY and CDR2 SVGAGI (reference sequence). Sequencing was performed with immunoSEQ multiplex PCR; in TCRdb, only in-frame clones are kept and a portion is missing. The sample has some 30,000 clones; about 88% are singletons. This TCR derives from a human donor with melanoma. The sequencing here drew on CD8+ T cells from peripheral blood, taken from a patient given anti-PD-1 treatment. V gene TRBV6-6 combines with J gene TRBJ2-7; 7 bases are a match to TRBD1. The CDR3 DNA is TGTGCCAGCAGTTCCGGACCGACAGGGTTCTACGAGCAGTACTTC. It encodes CASSSGPTGFYEQYF.